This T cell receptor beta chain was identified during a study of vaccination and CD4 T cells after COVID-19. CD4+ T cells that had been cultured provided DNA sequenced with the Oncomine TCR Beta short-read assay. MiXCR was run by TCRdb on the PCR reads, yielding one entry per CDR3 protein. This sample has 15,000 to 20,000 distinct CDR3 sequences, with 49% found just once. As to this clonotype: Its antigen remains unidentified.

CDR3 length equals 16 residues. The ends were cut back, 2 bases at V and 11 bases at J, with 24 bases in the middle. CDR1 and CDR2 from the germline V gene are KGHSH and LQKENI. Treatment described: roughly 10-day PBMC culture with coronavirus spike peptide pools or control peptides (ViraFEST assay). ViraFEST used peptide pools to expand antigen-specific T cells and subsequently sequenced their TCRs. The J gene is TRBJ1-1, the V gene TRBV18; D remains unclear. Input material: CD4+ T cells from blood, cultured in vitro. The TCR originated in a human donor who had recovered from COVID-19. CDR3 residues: CASSPRSDVARMEAFF. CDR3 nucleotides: TGTGCCAGCTCACCAAGGTCGGATGTAGCGAGGATGGAGGCTTTCTTT.